The rows below give T cell receptor beta chains drawn from one sample of a study of cytomegalovirus exposure and HLA in healthy donors. Repertoires were generated with immunoSEQ multiplex PCR, while TCRdb's copy carries only in-frame clones and drops some. The table lists roughly 180,000 clones, more than 65% of them singletons. Sequenced material: PBMCs. The receptor source for this set is a woman under 40 in good health and CMV-seropositive. Both conserved end residues are part of each CDR3. D genes are given only for firm matches. A clone size is listed for some rows: how often the clone was seen (once, few, many), or a class if it is expanded.

D: -; J: TRBJ2-1; size: -; V: TRBV7-8; DNA: TGTGCCAGCAGCTCCTCAAGGGGGGGGATCAGGGATGAGCAGTTCTTC; CDR3: CASSSSRGGIRDEQFF
D: -; J: TRBJ1-2; size: -; V: TRBV4-1; DNA: TGCGCCAGCAGCCAAGGCGACATTAACTATGGCTACACCTTC; CDR3: CASSQGDINYGYTF
D: TRBD1; J: TRBJ2-3; size: -; V: TRBV5-1; DNA: TGCGCCAGCAGGCCCGGGACAGTAACAGATACGCAGTATTTT; CDR3: CASRPGTVTDTQYF
D: -; J: TRBJ1-1; size: -; V: TRBV7-9; DNA: TGTGCCAGCAGCTTAGCAAAGGGGTTGGACACTGAAGCTTTCTTT; CDR3: CASSLAKGLDTEAFF
D: -; J: TRBJ2-5; size: -; V: TRBV2; DNA: TGTGCCAGCAACCGATACGGACTCCAAGGGACCCAGTACTTC; CDR3: CASNRYGLQGTQYF
D: -; J: TRBJ1-5; size: -; V: TRBV4-1; DNA: TGCGCCAGCAGCCAAGGTTTACAGGGTAATCAGCCCCAGCATTTT; CDR3: CASSQGLQGNQPQHF
D: -; J: TRBJ1-3; size: once; V: TRBV28; DNA: TGTGCCAGCAGCGAGGACGGAGGCTCTGGAAACACCATATATTTT; CDR3: CASSEDGGSGNTIYF
D: TRBD2; J: TRBJ2-7; size: -; V: TRBV4-2; DNA: TGTGCCAGCAGCCCCTCGATCGCGGGGGGCCCCGAGCAGTACTTC; CDR3: CASSPSIAGGPEQYF
D: TRBD1; J: TRBJ2-7; size: -; V: TRBV11-2; DNA: TGTGCCAGCAGCCCAACGGGCCGGGACAGGGGGCGAGATTACGAGCAGTACTTC; CDR3: CASSPTGRDRGRDYEQYF
D: TRBD2; J: TRBJ2-5; size: -; V: TRBV15; DNA: TGTGCCACCAGCGCTAAGGGACTAGCGGGCCAAGAGACCCAGTACTTC; CDR3: CATSAKGLAGQETQYF
D: TRBD1; J: TRBJ1-2; size: -; V: TRBV18; DNA: TGTGCCAGCTCACAACAGGGGGATGGCTACACCTTC; CDR3: CASSQQGDGYTF
D: -; J: TRBJ2-2; size: few; V: TRBV7-9; DNA: TGTGCCAGCAGGGACAGACGACTCACCGGGGAGCTGTTTTTT; CDR3: CASRDRRLTGELFF
D: -; J: TRBJ2-7; size: -; V: TRBV9; DNA: TGTGCCAGCAGCGTAGACACAGGATCTCGTGAGCAGTACTTC; CDR3: CASSVDTGSREQYF
D: -; J: TRBJ2-7; size: few; V: TRBV27; DNA: TGTGCCAGCAGAAGGGACACCTACGAGCAGTACTTC; CDR3: CASRRDTYEQYF
D: -; J: TRBJ2-1; size: few; V: TRBV27; DNA: TGTGCCAGCAGTTTCGGGGGTGAGCAGTTCTTC; CDR3: CASSFGGEQFF
D: TRBD1; J: TRBJ2-2; size: once; V: TRBV19; DNA: TGTGCCAGTAGTACCGGGACAGGGGGCTTTGGCGGGGAGCTGTTTTTT; CDR3: CASSTGTGGFGGELFF
D: -; J: TRBJ1-3; size: few; V: TRBV7-9; DNA: TGTGCCAGCAGCCGACCCGGGGTAACGGCTGGAAACACCATATATTTT; CDR3: CASSRPGVTAGNTIYF
D: -; J: TRBJ2-3; size: -; V: TRBV2; DNA: TGTGCCAGCGGGGGGACAGCTAGCACAGATACGCAGTATTTT; CDR3: CASGGTASTDTQYF
D: TRBD2; J: TRBJ2-7; size: -; V: TRBV15; DNA: TGTGCCACCAGCAGAGAAGGCGGGGGGACCTACGAGCAGTACTTC; CDR3: CATSREGGGTYEQYF
D: -; J: TRBJ1-1; size: -; V: TRBV4-3; DNA: TGCGCCAGCAGCCCCGCCCCAGGCAGGGTATCTTTCTTT; CDR3: CASSPAPGRVSFF
D: TRBD2; J: TRBJ2-1; size: -; V: TRBV4-1; DNA: TGCGCCAGCAGCCAAGAACTCGAACTAGCGGGGCGCAATGAGCAGTTCTTC; CDR3: CASSQELELAGRNEQFF
D: TRBD1; J: TRBJ2-7; size: once; V: TRBV4-2; DNA: TGTGCCAGCAGCCAAGTCCGGGGCCAGGGGGCCTACGAGCAGTACTTC; CDR3: CASSQVRGQGAYEQYF
D: -; J: TRBJ1-6; size: -; V: TRBV14; DNA: TGTGCCAGCAGCCAAGACCTGTATTCACCCCTCCACTTT; CDR3: CASSQDLYSPLHF
D: TRBD1; J: TRBJ2-7; size: -; V: TRBV5-4; DNA: TGTGCCAGCAGCCGGACAGGGAAGTACGAGCAGTACTTC; CDR3: CASSRTGKYEQYF
D: -; J: TRBJ1-6; size: -; V: TRBV9; DNA: TGTGCCAGCAGCGTAAGGACGGGGGATAATTCACCCCTCCACTTT; CDR3: CASSVRTGDNSPLHF
D: -; J: TRBJ2-5; size: -; V: TRBV7-2; DNA: TGTGCCAGCAGCTTCGGGTATTACCAAGAGACCCAGTACTTC; CDR3: CASSFGYYQETQYF
D: TRBD2; J: TRBJ2-7; size: -; V: TRBV18; DNA: TGTGCCAGCTCACCGGGAGCGGGGGGTCGTCTTCCCTACGAGCAGTACTTC; CDR3: CASSPGAGGRLPYEQYF
D: TRBD2; J: TRBJ2-3; size: -; V: TRBV6-1; DNA: TGTGCCAGCAGCCCTACTAGCGGGGGAACAGATACGCAGTATTTT; CDR3: CASSPTSGGTDTQYF
D: TRBD2; J: TRBJ2-1; size: few; V: TRBV9; DNA: TGTGCCAGCAGCGTAGGGCTAGCGGGGGGCCTCCTTACTGATGAGCAGTTCTTC; CDR3: CASSVGLAGGLLTDEQFF
D: TRBD1; J: TRBJ2-7; size: few; V: TRBV29-1; DNA: TGCAGCGGGAGACAGGGGGCGGGGTACGAGCAGTACTTC; CDR3: CSGRQGAGYEQYF
D: -; J: TRBJ2-1; size: -; V: TRBV5-6; DNA: TGTGCCAGCAGCCGGGGGAATGAGCAGTTCTTC; CDR3: CASSRGNEQFF